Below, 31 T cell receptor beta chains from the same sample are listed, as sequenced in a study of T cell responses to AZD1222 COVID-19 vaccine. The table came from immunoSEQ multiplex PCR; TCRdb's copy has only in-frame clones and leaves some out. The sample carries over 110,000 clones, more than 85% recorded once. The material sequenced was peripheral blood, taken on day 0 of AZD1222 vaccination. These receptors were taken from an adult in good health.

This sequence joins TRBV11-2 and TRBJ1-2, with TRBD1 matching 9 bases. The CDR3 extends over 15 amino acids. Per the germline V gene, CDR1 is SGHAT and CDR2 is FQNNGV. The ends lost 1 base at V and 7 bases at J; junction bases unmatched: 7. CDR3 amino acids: CASSLGWDRVTGYTF. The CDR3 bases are TGTGCCAGCAGCTTAGGGTGGGACAGGGTCACTGGCTACACCTTC.

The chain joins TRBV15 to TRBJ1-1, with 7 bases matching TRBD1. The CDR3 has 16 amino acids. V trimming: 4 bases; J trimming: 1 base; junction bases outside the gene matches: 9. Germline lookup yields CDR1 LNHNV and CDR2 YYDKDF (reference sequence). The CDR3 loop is CATSTEQGIGNTEAFF. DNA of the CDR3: TGTGCCACCAGCACGGAACAGGGGATCGGGAACACTGAAGCTTTCTTT. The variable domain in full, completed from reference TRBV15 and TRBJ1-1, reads DAMVIQNPRYQVTQFGKPVTLSCSQTLNHNVMYWYQQKSSQAPKLLFHYYDKDFNNEADTPDNFQSRRPNTSFCFLDIRSPGLGDTAMYLCATSTEQGIGNTEAFFGQGTRLTVV.

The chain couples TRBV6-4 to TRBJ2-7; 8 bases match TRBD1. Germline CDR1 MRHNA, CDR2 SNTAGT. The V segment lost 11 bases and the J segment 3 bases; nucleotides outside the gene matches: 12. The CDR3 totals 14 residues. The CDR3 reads CACEVQGGIYEQYF. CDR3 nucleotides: TGTGCCTGCGAGGTACAGGGGGGCATCTACGAGCAGTACTTC.

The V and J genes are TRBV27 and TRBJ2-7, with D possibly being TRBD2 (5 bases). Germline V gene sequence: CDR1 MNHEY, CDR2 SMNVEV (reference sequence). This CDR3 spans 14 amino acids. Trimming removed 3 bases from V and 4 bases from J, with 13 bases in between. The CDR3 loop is CASSFGAGGYEQYF. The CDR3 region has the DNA TGTGCCAGCAGTTTCGGCGCGGGTGGATACGAGCAGTACTTC.

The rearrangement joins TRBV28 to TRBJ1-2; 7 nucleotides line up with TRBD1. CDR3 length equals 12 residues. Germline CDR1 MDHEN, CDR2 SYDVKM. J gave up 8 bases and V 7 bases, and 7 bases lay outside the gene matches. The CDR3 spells CASNNLGGGYTF. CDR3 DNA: TGTGCCAGCAACAACCTAGGGGGCGGCTACACCTTC.

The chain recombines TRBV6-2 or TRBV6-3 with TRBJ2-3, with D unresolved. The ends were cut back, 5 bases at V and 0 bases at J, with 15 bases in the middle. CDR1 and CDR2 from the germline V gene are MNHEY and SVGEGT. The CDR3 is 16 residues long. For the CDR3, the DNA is TGTGCCAGCAGTCCCCCGGATCGCGCTAGCACAGATACGCAGTATTTT. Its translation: CASSPPDRASTDTQYF.

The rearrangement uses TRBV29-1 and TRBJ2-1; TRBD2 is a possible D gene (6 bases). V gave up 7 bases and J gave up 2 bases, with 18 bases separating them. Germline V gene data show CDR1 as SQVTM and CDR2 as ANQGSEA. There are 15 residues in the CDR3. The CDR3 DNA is TGCAGCGCAGCCGGAGGGAGCGAGGCCTACAATGAGCAGTTCTTC. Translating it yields CSAAGGSEAYNEQFF.

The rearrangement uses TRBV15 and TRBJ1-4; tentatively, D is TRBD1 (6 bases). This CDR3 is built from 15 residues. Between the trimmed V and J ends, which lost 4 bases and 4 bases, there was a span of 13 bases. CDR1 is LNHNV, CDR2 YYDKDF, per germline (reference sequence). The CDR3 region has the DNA TGTGCCACCAGCAAGTCCTGGGGGCGTAATGAAAAACTGTTTTTT. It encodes CATSKSWGRNEKLFF.

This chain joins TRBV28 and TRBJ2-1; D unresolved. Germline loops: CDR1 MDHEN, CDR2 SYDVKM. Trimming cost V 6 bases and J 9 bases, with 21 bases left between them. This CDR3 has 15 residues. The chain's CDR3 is CASSRPGSQGFEQFF. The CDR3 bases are TGTGCCAGCAGCCGCCCCGGGTCCCAAGGCTTTGAGCAGTTCTTC.

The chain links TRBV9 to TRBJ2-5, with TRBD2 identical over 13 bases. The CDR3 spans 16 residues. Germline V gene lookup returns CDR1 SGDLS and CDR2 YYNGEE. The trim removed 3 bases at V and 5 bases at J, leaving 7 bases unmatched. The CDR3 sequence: CASSDRGLAGVETQYF. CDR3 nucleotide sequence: TGTGCCAGCAGCGACCGTGGACTAGCGGGAGTCGAGACCCAGTACTTC.

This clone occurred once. The CDR3 DNA sequence: TGCGCCAGCAGCCAAGTGCCAGGGCTCGACGAGCAGTACTTC. Protein: CASSQVPGLDEQYF. The chain employs TRBV4-1 and TRBJ2-7; D perhaps matches TRBD1 (5 bases). This CDR3 is built from 14 residues. V gave up 1 base and J gave up 5 bases, with 12 bases separating them. Germline values: CDR1 MGHRA, CDR2 YSYEKL.

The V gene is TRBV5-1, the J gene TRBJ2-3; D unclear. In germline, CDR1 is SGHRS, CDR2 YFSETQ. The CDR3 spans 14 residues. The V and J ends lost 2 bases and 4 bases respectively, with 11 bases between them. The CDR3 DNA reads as TGCGCCAGCAGCTTATCCCAGCAGGCAGATACGCAGTATTTT. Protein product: CASSLSQQADTQYF.

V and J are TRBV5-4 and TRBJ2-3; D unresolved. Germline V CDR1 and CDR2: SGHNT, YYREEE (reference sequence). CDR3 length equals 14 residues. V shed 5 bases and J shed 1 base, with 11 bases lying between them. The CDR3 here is CASRIDSGTDTQYF. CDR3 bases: TGTGCCAGCAGAATCGACTCAGGCACAGATACGCAGTATTTT. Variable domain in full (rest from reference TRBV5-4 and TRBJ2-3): ETGVTQSPTHLIKTRGQQVTLRCSSQSGHNTVSWYQQALGQGPQFIFQYYREEENGRGNFPPRFSGLQFPNYSSELNVNALELDDSALYLCASRIDSGTDTQYFGPGTRLTVL.

Here the CDR3 DNA reads TGTGCCAGCTCAGAATATAGCAATCAGCCCCAGCATTTT. Amino acid sequence: CASSEYSNQPQHF. V usage is TRBV18 and J usage is TRBJ1-5; unclear D gene. In germline, CDR1 is KGHSH, CDR2 LQKENI. The CDR3 sequence is 13 residues long. Trimming removed 5 bases from V and 0 bases from J, with 5 bases in between.

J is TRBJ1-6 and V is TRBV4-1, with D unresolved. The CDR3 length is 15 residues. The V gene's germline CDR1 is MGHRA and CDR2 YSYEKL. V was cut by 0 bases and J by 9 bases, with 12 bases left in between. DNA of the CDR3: TGCGCCAGCAGCCAAGATCGGAGGGTCGGTTCACCCCTCCACTTT. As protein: CASSQDRRVGSPLHF.

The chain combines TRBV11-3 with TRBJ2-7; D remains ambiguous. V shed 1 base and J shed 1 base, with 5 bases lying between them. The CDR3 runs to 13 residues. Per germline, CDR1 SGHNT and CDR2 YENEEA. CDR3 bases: TGTGCCAGCAGCTTAGCAATGTCCTACGAGCAGTACTTC. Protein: CASSLAMSYEQYF.

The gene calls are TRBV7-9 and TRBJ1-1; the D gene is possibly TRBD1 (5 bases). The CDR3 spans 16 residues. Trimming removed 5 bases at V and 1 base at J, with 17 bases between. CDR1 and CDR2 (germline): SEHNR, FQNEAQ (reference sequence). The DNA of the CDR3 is TGTGCCAGCAGCAACAATAGGGGACGGGGGAACACTGAAGCTTTCTTT. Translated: CASSNNRGRGNTEAFF.

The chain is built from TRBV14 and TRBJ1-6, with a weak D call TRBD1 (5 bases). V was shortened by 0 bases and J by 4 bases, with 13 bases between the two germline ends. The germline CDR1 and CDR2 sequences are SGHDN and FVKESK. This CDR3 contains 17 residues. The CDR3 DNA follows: TGTGCCAGCAGCCAAGATGGATGGGACCGATATAATTCACCCCTCCACTTT. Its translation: CASSQDGWDRYNSPLHF.

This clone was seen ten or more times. This chain's CDR3 is CASSHAAQRELDEQFF. The CDR3 DNA reads TGTGCCAGCAGCCATGCCGCCCAGCGGGAGTTGGATGAGCAGTTCTTC. The chain employs TRBV4-2 and TRBJ2-1, with 8 nucleotides matching TRBD2. J lost 8 bases, V lost 3 bases, and 12 bases had no gene match. The CDR3 totals 16 residues. The V gene's germline CDR1 is LGHNA and CDR2 YNFKEQ.

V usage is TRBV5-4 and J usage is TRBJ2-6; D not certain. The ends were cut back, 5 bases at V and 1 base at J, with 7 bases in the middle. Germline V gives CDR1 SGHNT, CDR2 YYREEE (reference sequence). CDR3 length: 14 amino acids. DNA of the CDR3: TGTGCCAGCAGTACAGAGTCTGGGGCCAACGTCCTGACTTTC. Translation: CASSTESGANVLTF.

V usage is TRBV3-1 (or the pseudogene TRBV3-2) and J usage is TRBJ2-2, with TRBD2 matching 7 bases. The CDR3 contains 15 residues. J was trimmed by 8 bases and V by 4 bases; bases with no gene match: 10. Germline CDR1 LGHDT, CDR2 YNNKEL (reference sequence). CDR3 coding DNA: TGTGCCAGCAGCCGCAGCCCTAGCGGTTTAGGGGAGCTGTTTTTT. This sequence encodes CASSRSPSGLGELFF.

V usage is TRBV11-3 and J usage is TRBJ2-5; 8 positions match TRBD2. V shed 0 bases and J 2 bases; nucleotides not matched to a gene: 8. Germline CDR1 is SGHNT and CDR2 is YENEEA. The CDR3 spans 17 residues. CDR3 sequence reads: CASSLDGRLAGQETQYF. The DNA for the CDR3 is TGTGCCAGCAGCTTAGATGGGAGGCTAGCGGGTCAAGAGACCCAGTACTTC.

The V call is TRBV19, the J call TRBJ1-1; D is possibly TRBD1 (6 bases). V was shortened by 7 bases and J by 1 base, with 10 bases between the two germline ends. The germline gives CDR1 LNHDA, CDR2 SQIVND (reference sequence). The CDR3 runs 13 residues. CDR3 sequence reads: CASIGRGNTEAFF. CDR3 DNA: TGTGCCAGTATTGGCAGGGGGAACACTGAAGCTTTCTTT.

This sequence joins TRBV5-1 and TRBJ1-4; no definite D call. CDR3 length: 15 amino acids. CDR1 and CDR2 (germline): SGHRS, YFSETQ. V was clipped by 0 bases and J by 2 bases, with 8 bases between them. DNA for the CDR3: TGCGCCAGCAGCTTGGCGCGCTTGACTAATGAAAAACTGTTTTTT. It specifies CASSLARLTNEKLFF.

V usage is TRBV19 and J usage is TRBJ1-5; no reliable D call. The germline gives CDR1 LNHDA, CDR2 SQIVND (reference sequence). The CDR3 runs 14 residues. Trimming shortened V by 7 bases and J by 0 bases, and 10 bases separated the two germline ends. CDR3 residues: CASTLYDSNQPQHF. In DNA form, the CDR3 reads TGTGCCAGTACCCTATACGATAGCAATCAGCCCCAGCATTTT.

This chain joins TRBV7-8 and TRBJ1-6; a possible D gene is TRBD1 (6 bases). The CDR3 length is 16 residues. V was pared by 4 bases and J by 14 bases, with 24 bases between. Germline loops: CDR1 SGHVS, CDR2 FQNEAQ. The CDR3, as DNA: TGTGCCAGCAGCTCCGCCGGGACATTACTCCCGGGGGCCCTCCACTTT. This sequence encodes CASSSAGTLLPGALHF.

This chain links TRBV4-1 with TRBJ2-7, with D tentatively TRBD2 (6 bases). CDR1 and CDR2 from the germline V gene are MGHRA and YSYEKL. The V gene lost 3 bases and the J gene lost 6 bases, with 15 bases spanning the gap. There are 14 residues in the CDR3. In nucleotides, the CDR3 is TGCGCCAGCAGCCAGTCTAGACTAGTTCTCGAGCAGTACTTC. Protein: CASSQSRLVLEQYF.

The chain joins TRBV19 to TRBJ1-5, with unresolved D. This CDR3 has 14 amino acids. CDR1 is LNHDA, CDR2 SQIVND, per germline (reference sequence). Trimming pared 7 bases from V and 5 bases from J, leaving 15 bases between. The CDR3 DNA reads TGTGCCAGTAATTCCTTCGTGGCTGATCAGCCCCAGCATTTT. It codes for CASNSFVADQPQHF.

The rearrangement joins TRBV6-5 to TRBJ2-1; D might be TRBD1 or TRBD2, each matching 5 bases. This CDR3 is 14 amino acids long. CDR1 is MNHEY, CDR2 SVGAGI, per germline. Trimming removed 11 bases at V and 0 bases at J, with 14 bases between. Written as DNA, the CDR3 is TGTGCCGGGTCCTGGGGGAGCTCCTACAATGAGCAGTTCTTC. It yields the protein CAGSWGSSYNEQFF.

CDR3 DNA: TGTGCCACCCGACCGGGACCGAACTACGAGCAGTACTTC. This translates into CATRPGPNYEQYF. The chain is built from TRBV27 and TRBJ2-7, with D perhaps being TRBD1 or TRBD2 (5 bases each). The CDR3 has 13 amino acids. V shed 10 bases and J shed 3 bases, with 16 bases lying between them. From germline, CDR1 is MNHEY and CDR2 SMNVEV (reference sequence).

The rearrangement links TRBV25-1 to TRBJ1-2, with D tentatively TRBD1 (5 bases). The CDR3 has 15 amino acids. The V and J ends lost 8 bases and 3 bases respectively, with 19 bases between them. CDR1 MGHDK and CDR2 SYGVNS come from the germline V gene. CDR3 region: CASGERGTPYYGYTF. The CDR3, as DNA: TGTGCCAGCGGGGAAAGGGGCACCCCCTACTATGGCTACACCTTC.